The source of this T cell receptor (beta chain) is a study of blood T cell repertoires in COVID-19. The CDR3 loop spans 16 amino acids. Trimming took off 4 bases at V and 4 bases at J, with 15 bases between the two ends. Per germline, CDR1 SGDLS and CDR2 YYNGEE. Generated by immunoSEQ multiplex PCR, the TCRdb table keeps only in-frame clones and is missing some. Of under 300,000 clones listed, approximately 88% are singletons. In terms of age and location, participants ranged from roughly 18 to 95 years and lived in roughly 22 US areas. Participant-reported clinical history was the basis for cohort assignment. Recovered status in Cohort 3 required two negative PCRs, clearance, or symptom resolution.

The clonotype was recovered from a woman aged 40 to 50 who had recovered from COVID-19. The chain is built from TRBV9 and TRBJ1-6; D possibly corresponds to TRBD1 (6 bases). Sample: PBMCs or T cells enriched from blood (not recorded which). The DNA for the CDR3 is TGTGCCAGCAGCTCCGGGGGGAGGGGGTATAATTCACCCCTCCACTTT. The encoded protein is CASSSGGRGYNSPLHF.